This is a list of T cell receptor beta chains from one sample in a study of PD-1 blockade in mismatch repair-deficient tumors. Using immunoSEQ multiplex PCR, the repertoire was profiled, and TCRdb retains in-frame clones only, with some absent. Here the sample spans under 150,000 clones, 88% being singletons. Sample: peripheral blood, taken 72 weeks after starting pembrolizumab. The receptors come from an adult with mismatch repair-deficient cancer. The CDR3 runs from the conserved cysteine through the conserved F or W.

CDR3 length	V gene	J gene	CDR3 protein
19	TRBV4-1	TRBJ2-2	CASSQKPGLAGMNTGELFF
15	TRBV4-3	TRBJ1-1	CASSQDRGMNTEAFF
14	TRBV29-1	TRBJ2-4	CSVRGQLAKNIQYF
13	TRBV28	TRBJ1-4	CASSSGGGEKLFF
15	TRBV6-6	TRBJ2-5	CASSHPGAAQETQYF
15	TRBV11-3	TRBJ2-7	CASSLGGEKKGLWHF
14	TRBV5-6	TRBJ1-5	CASSTFASNQPQHF
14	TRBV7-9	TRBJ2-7	CASSLETGDEMQYF
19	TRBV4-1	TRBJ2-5	CASSQVGTSGTYLGETQYF
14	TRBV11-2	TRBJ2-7	CASRVAGSSYEQYF
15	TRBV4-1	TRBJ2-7	CASSPSQGSSYEQYF
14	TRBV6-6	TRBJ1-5	CASSPPGGNQPQHF
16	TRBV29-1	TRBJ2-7	CSVEGAGDSPTYEQYF
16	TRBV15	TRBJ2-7	CATSGVGGNRPYEQYF
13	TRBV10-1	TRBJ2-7	CASSPTGTYEQYF
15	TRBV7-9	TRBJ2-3	CASSDRDSYTDTQYF
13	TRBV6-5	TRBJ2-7	CASSYREGYEQYF
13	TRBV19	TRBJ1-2	CASGTWGSGGYTF
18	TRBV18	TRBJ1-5	CASSLSDDRVYSNQPQHF
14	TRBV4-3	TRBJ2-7	CASSQDRWAYEQYF
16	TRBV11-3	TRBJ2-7	CASSLVSGLHSYEQYF
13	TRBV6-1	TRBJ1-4	CASSDLLNEKLFF
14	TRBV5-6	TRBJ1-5	CASSTGTGAQPQHF